Listed below are T cell receptor beta chains from one sample, sequenced in a study of blood T cells in healthy people across ages. TCRdb passed the 5' RACE reads through MiXCR, listing each CDR3 protein once. The sample lists 1 million or so distinct CDR3 sequences, around 45% occurring once. The material sequenced was blood. The receptors stem from a woman aged 55-70 years in good health. Both conserved end residues are part of each CDR3. D genes are given only for firm matches. Size is omitted from some rows. Given values are once, few, many or a class for expanded clones.

abundance	d_gene	v_gene	j_gene	len	CDR3nt	CDR3aa
few	NA	TRBV9	TRBJ2-3	16	TGTGCCAGCAGCGTTATTCCCACGGCGAGCACAGATACGCAGTATTTT	CASSVIPTASTDTQYF
NA	TRBD1	TRBV10-3	TRBJ2-1	19	TGTGCCATCAGTGACCCGGACAGGGGTCGGATCTCCGTTTACAATGAGCAGTTCTTC	CAISDPDRGRISVYNEQFF
NA	NA	TRBV10-1	TRBJ2-4	13	TGCGCCAGCAGTGAGTCGTCGGGGATGAAACAGTACTTC	CASSESSGMKQYF
NA	NA	TRBV15	TRBJ2-6	15	TGTGCCACCAGCAGTGGGGGATTCGCGGCCAACGTCCTGACTTTC	CATSSGGFAANVLTF
NA	TRBD1	TRBV20-1	TRBJ1-2	13	TGCAGTGCTAGCCCGACAGGGGTCTATGACTACACCTTC	CSASPTGVYDYTF
NA	NA	TRBV7-9	TRBJ2-7	15	TGTGCCAGCAGCCCGTGGGGGGGCGCAGCTAACGAGCAGTACTTC	CASSPWGGAANEQYF
few	NA	TRBV2	TRBJ1-1	11	TGTGCCAGCAAGAATACAGTTGAAGCTTTCTTT	CASKNTVEAFF
NA	TRBD1	TRBV15	TRBJ2-1	16	TGTGCCACCAGCGGAACCCCGGGACAGGGGGCTAATGAGCAGTTCTTC	CATSGTPGQGANEQFF
NA	NA	TRBV6-5	TRBJ1-1	15	TGTGCCAGCAGAGACCGGTATAGCCGTCGGACTGAAGCTTTCTTT	CASRDRYSRRTEAFF
NA	TRBD2	TRBV20-1	TRBJ2-3	16	TGCAGTGCTTATGAACATAGCGGGAGGGCGGACGATACGCAGTATTTT	CSAYEHSGRADDTQYF
few	TRBD1	TRBV29-1	TRBJ2-7	16	TGCAGCGTTGAGGAAAAGGACAGGAGCCGCCCCCGCGAGCAGTACTTC	CSVEEKDRSRPREQYF
NA	TRBD2	TRBV20-1	TRBJ2-3	19	TGCAGTGCTACCCCCACTAGCGGGAGGGGGAGTCGTAGGACAGATACGCAGTATTTT	CSATPTSGRGSRRTDTQYF
NA	TRBD1	TRBV7-9	TRBJ1-6	15	TGTGCCAGCAGCCCTGGACAGGGTTCAGGGTCACCCCTCCACTTT	CASSPGQGSGSPLHF
many	NA	TRBV27	TRBJ2-5	13	TGTGCCAGCAGTTTAGCGGGTTACGAGACCCAGTACTTC	CASSLAGYETQYF
NA	TRBD1	TRBV14	TRBJ2-7	16	TGTGCCAGCAGCCACTCCGGGACAGGACTATCCTACGAGCAGTACTTC	CASSHSGTGLSYEQYF
few	NA	TRBV11-2	TRBJ1-2	15	TGTGCCAGCAGGGCCGGTGCAGGGCCGAACTATGGCTACACCTTC	CASRAGAGPNYGYTF
NA	TRBD1	TRBV20-1	TRBJ1-1	14	TGCAGTGCTCCAGGGGGTCAGGCGTACACTGAAGCTTTCTTT	CSAPGGQAYTEAFF
NA	NA	TRBV13	TRBJ1-1	15	TGTGCCAGCAGCCGGAAAGCCTGGGTGAACACTGAAGCTTTCTTT	CASSRKAWVNTEAFF
NA	TRBD2	TRBV6-6	TRBJ2-7	12	TGCGCCAGCAGTTACTCGCGGGAGGGGCAGTACTTC	CASSYSREGQYF
NA	TRBD2	TRBV5-1	TRBJ2-3	16	TGCGCCAGCAGCGAGGGACTAGCTCCCGGGCCAGATACGCAGTATTTT	CASSEGLAPGPDTQYF
NA	NA	TRBV6-6	TRBJ2-5	17	TGTGCCAGCAGCTCCTCACCAGCCGCCCCAGCGGACAATGAGCAGTACTTC	CASSSSPAAPADNEQYF
NA	TRBD1	TRBV7-9	TRBJ1-2	15	TGTGCCAGCAGCTTTGGGACAGGGTATTCTGGCGGCTACACCTTC	CASSFGTGYSGGYTF
NA	NA	TRBV28	TRBJ1-5	12	TGTGCCAGCAGGTCAGTAGTTCAGCCCCAGCATTTT	CASRSVVQPQHF
few	NA	TRBV21-1	TRBJ2-3	14	TGTGCCAGCAGCAAAGTTGGCTACACAGATACGCAGTATTTT	CASSKVGYTDTQYF
NA	NA	TRBV15	TRBJ1-2	13	TGTGCCACCAGCGGTGGGGCCCTCCGGGGCTACACCTTC	CATSGGALRGYTF
few	NA	TRBV6-5	TRBJ1-1	12	TGTGCCAGCAGGAAGGGTTACGGTGAAGCTTTCTTT	CASRKGYGEAFF
NA	TRBD1	TRBV29-1	TRBJ1-2	12	TGCAGCGGGGCGACAGGGTACGATGGCAACACCTTC	CSGATGYDGNTF
NA	TRBD2	TRBV2	TRBJ2-1	16	TGTGCCAGCTACGGGACTAGCGGGAGGCCTCGCTACGAGCAGTTCTTC	CASYGTSGRPRYEQFF
NA	NA	TRBV20-1	TRBJ2-6	15	TGCAGTGCTCCTGTGTGGGGGTCTGGGGCCAACGTCCTGACTTTC	CSAPVWGSGANVLTF
few	TRBD2	TRBV20-1	TRBJ2-7	16	TGCAGTGTTATCACCGGGACTACCTCTACCTACAATGAGCAGTACTTC	CSVITGTTSTYNEQYF
NA	NA	TRBV15	TRBJ2-3	16	TGTGCCACCAGCAGAGGGGGCGGGGGCCCCCCAGATACGCAGTATTTT	CATSRGGGGPPDTQYF
NA	NA	TRBV20-1	TRBJ2-1	14	TGCAGTGCTCTTCGGGGGAGCTCCTACAATGAGCAGTTCTTC	CSALRGSSYNEQFF
NA	NA	TRBV20-1	TRBJ2-7	13	TGCAGTGCTAGAAGGAAATACTCCTACGAGCAGTACTTC	CSARRKYSYEQYF
NA	NA	TRBV29-1	TRBJ2-5	11	TGCAGCGTTGGAACACAAGAGACCCAGTACTTC	CSVGTQETQYF
NA	NA	TRBV6-1	TRBJ2-2	13	TGTGCCACCCGGGAAGGACTCACCGGGGAGCTGTTTTTT	CATREGLTGELFF
many	NA	TRBV5-4	TRBJ1-1	14	TGTGCCAGCAGCTTGGACGGCACTAACACTGAAGCTTTCTTT	CASSLDGTNTEAFF
NA	NA	TRBV12-3/TRBV12-4	TRBJ2-5	13	TGTGCCAGCAGCCGCCCCGGTCGGGAGACCCAGTACTTC	CASSRPGRETQYF
NA	NA	TRBV6-6	TRBJ1-5	15	TGTGCCAGCAGTTATGGGGGAACTAGCAATCAGCCCCAGCATTTT	CASSYGGTSNQPQHF
NA	NA	TRBV13	TRBJ1-5	15	TGTGCCAGCAGCTTAGGCCCGGGGGGCCGGCAGCCCCAGCATTTT	CASSLGPGGRQPQHF
NA	TRBD2	TRBV7-6	TRBJ2-1	16	TGTGCCAGCAGCTTAGTGGTTAGCGGGCGATACAATGAGCAGTTCTTC	CASSLVVSGRYNEQFF
NA	TRBD1	TRBV14	TRBJ1-2	14	TGTGCCAGCAGGAGACAGGGGCAAGGCTATGGCTACACCTTC	CASRRQGQGYGYTF
few	NA	TRBV18	TRBJ2-3	15	TGTGCCAGCTCACCACCGGACACTAGCACAGATACGCAGTATTTT	CASSPPDTSTDTQYF
NA	NA	TRBV9	TRBJ2-1	13	TGTGCCAGCAGCGGAGGCTGGTACAATGAGCAGTTCTTC	CASSGGWYNEQFF
NA	TRBD1	TRBV10-3	TRBJ2-2	13	TGTGCCACTACCCCGACAGGGGCCGGGGAGCTGTTTTTT	CATTPTGAGELFF
many	NA	TRBV29-1	TRBJ2-1	12	TGCAGCGGGGGGGACTCCTACAATGAGCAGTTCTTC	CSGGDSYNEQFF